This T cell receptor (beta chain) was recovered during a study of cytomegalovirus exposure and HLA in healthy donors (dated by TCRdb to between 2016 and 2019). Regarding the complete study: According to an earlier analysis of several hundred of the donors, roughly 180 million T cells yielded roughly 110 million unique TCR beta sequences and approximately 300 Gb of sequence data. Genome-wide SNP genotypes for about 65% of the 666 donors were used in a later genetic analysis, which treated that subset as a discovery cohort. Along with the approximately 650-subject first cohort, a separate validation cohort of about 110 different subjects was used. Because of strong linkage in the cohort, a few DR-DQ haplotypes were treated as single units for association and clustering. The number of donors typed differed by locus, with 629-630 for A, B, C, DRB1 and DQB1, approximately 500 for DQA1, 600 to 610 for DPA1, and 400 to 490 for DPB1. All discovery cohort repertoires had been generated using a single sequencing platform. Among about 390 genotyped donors of the cohort, an average of 235,054 unique TCR beta nucleotide sequences were sequenced per donor, around 18% of them non-productive. Alongside the repertoire data, information on donor age, sex, ethnicity and CMV serostatus was compiled. To predict cytomegalovirus infection status, the study combined high-throughput TCR immunosequencing, statistical association of individual TCRs with disease status, and machine learning. The study aimed to test whether signatures of past pathogen exposure could be identified by cataloging public T cell receptors. Rather than drawing on any new phenotypic data, the later analysis identified candidate immune exposures from TCR beta sequences and the way those sequences occurred across donors. A later analysis re-examined previously published TCR beta repertoires from 600 to 700 donors and added high-resolution HLA genotyping to investigate patterns of TCR occurrence. Class I and class II HLA loci were covered by the typing at four-digit resolution. An early release that covered about 600 HLA-typed donors contained approximately 300 gigabases of sequencing data and 75 million to 100 million unique TCR sequences. Using immunosequencing, the study profiled T cell repertoires from roughly 650 subjects and related those repertoires to cytomegalovirus serostatus. Of the 300 to 500 genotyped donors, 70% to 90% were placed in the genetic ancestry cluster associated with self-reported Caucasian donors. An earlier analysis of more than 450 of the donors used high-throughput TCR beta sequencing to judge whether each TCR beta V gene segment behaved as functional or pseudogenic. Findings and caveats that apply to the study as a whole: In vitro tests confirmed that a few of the cytomegalovirus-associated TCR beta chains recognize cytomegalovirus antigens. Because counts were too low, about 15 rarely observed V segments, including chromosome 9 orphons, were left out of the earlier analysis of about 500 of the donors. Because some donors lacked HLA typing at each locus, the association tests relied only on the typed subset. Strong co-occurrence of HLA alleles, especially DR and DQ, made assigning TCR associations to individual alleles difficult. CMV serostatus was the only immune exposure information available for the cohort. An earlier analysis of 587 of the donors showed that most TCR beta V segments appeared in productive rearrangements either about 87% or about 30% of the time, which broadly matched IMGT annotations. In both the original and validation cohorts, the classifier was reported to diagnose cytomegalovirus status with high specificity and sensitivity. Correlated functional status among segregating V segments might reflect linkage disequilibrium, but an unknown experimental factor could not be ruled out. In this cohort, only TCR beta chains were sequenced, and detectable features were limited by the absence of alpha or paired-chain data. A further reported finding was that TCR beta sequences accurately predicted the HLA-A and HLA-B alleles for most subjects in the first cohort. Because the 87-base-pair reads could not distinguish some IMGT-functional V segments, including TRBV6-2 and TRBV6-3, those segments were excluded. The authors suggested that the approach could potentially be generalized to other disease states and immunological phenotypes. Roughly uniform sequencing depth across donors was assumed in presence/absence analyses, although this assumption may not hold. In a later analysis, the rate of TCR association differed among HLA loci, with DRB1 alleles having the most associated TCRs and HLA-C alleles having the fewest. Several of the top co-occurrence clusters appeared to be linked to parvovirus B19, influenza, CMV and Epstein-Barr virus, according to a later analysis. The study listed approximately 150 TCR beta chains as associated with cytomegalovirus. A later analysis associated 15,000 to 20,000 TCR beta sequences with specific HLA alleles at a false discovery rate of 0.05. A later genetic analysis reported fewer N-insertions in productive TCRs among donors in an Asian-associated ancestry cluster than the approximately 670-donor mean. Most TCR sequences were seen in very few donors, while some public TCRs were found in many individuals. A later genetic analysis associated a missense DCLRE1C variant with V-gene and J-gene trimming of TCR beta chains, and an independent cohort replicated the association. In a later analysis, HLA-associated TCR beta chains showed more clonal expansion and lower generation probabilities than non-associated chains that were equally common. In a later analysis, most CMV-associated TCR beta chains were found to appear HLA-restricted, with HLA associations seemingly driven largely by CMV exposure. A group of highly shared sequence variants was considered likely to be a technical artifact of the sequencing pipeline.

Receptor libraries were prepared by the immunoSEQ multiplex PCR assay. A mixture of 60 forward primers for TCR Vbeta segments and 13 reverse primers for TCR Jbeta segments was used in the multiplex PCR. The CDR3 region of rearranged TCR beta genes was amplified from genomic DNA by a multiplex PCR assay. Amplified TCR beta libraries were sequenced as 87-base-pair reads on the Illumina HiSeq System. The original methods were these. In a later analysis, roughly 80 million unique TCR beta chains were counted across the 666 repertoires, and approximately 11 million of these chains were shared by at least two donors. A nearest-neighbor algorithm error-corrected the raw reads and collapsed the reads into unique sequences, merging closely related sequences to remove PCR and sequencing errors. CDR3 sequences were aligned to IMGT reference sequences to assign V, D and J gene segments. Each retained sequence needed at least a six-nucleotide match to both a V gene segment and a J gene segment. Rearrangements were called productive when the CDR3 lacked stop codons and stayed in frame with V and J; all others were non-productive. Following IMGT convention, CDR3 was defined as the stretch from the second conserved V-encoded cysteine to the conserved J-encoded phenylalanine. Sequences without an unambiguous match to a single V gene segment were excluded from the earlier analysis of approximately 600 of the donors. An earlier analysis of several hundred of the donors called V segments functional above 56.7% productive rearrangements and segregating when the between-donor standard deviation exceeded 5%. A statistical classification framework was built to diagnose cytomegalovirus status from the catalog of TCR beta chain sequences. A later analysis assigned V and J genes by comparing TCR nucleotide sequences with IMGT/GENE-DB human TR gene sequences. The TCRdist pipeline was used in a later analysis to assign CDR3 sequences and most-parsimonious VDJ recombination scenarios. In a later analysis, each TCR beta chain was defined by its CDR3 amino acid sequence together with its V-gene family, and reads without a unique V-gene family were excluded. In a later analysis, some 600 highly shared, low-generation-probability nucleotide sequences were removed to address suspected cross-contamination and a sequencing artifact. In a later analysis, a clonal expansion index for each public chain was calculated from normalized within-repertoire ranks of inferred template counts. In a later analysis, generation probabilities were computed with a VDJ recombination model fitted to out-of-frame rearrangements, and the resulting probabilities were checked against IGoR. A later analysis scored TCR-TCR, TCR-HLA and TCR-CMV co-occurrence with hypergeometric tests, applying a repertoire-size bias correction to TCR pairs. To estimate false discovery rates, a later analysis permuted the HLA or CMV assignments 20 times. In a later analysis, co-occurring TCRs were grouped using DBSCAN, with TCRdist sequence similarity added in when clustering inside HLA-allele-positive subsets. Repertoires with fewer than 30,000 or more than 120,000 public chains were left out of co-occurrence clustering, as were a handful of repertoires with anomalous nucleotide sharing. Sourced from immuneACCESS, this table was stored by TCRdb with only in-frame sequences that have V and J called. A share of the clones is absent; for the studies checked, an unresolved V gene accounts for under half, and the remainder has no known explanation. V and J calls and clone size are copied from that table; D and trimming were computed from the DNA. The sample table lists roughly 100,000 clones, about 80% of them with a count of one. The ten largest clones represent approximately 4% of the sample.

As regards this clone: It lacks a known antigen. Base quality data are lacking; no much larger clone is found one base away.

The cohort was made up of 666 healthy bone marrow donors. At the time of sampling, all cohort members were nominally healthy, though unrecorded immune exposures were likely present. The donor tested CMV seronegative, placing the donor among the approximately 400 seronegative members of the cohort. Each donor provided a peripheral blood sample, and peripheral blood mononuclear cells were used for TCR beta sequencing. Genomic DNA was extracted from the blood cell samples with the Qiagen DNeasy Blood Extraction Kit. From V the trimming removes 10 bases and from J it removes 7 bases, while the gene matches leave 15 bases of the junction unaccounted for. The CDR3 has 14 amino acids, counting the end cysteine and phenylalanine. Only the CDR3 DNA is retained, 42 bases long and in frame from the first base. In the germline V gene (reference sequence), CDR1 corresponds to LNHDA and CDR2 to SQIVND.

This receptor was obtained from a man aged 40-49 years in good health and CMV-seronegative. The chain is encoded by TRBV19 joined to TRBJ2-7, with TRBD2 matching 8 junction bases. The source material was PBMCs. The DNA is TGTGCCACAGGCGGTGGCGGGGGGCCCCGGGAGCAGTACTTC. Its product reads: CATGGGGGPREQYF. With the portions outside the CDR3 filled from the reference TRBV19 and TRBJ2-7 genes, the complete variable region becomes DGGITQSPKYLFRKEGQNVTLSCEQNLNHDAMYWYRQDPGQGLRLIYYSQIVNDFQKGDIAEGYSVSREKKESFPLTVTSAQKNPTAFYLCATGGGGGPREQYFGPGTRLTVT.